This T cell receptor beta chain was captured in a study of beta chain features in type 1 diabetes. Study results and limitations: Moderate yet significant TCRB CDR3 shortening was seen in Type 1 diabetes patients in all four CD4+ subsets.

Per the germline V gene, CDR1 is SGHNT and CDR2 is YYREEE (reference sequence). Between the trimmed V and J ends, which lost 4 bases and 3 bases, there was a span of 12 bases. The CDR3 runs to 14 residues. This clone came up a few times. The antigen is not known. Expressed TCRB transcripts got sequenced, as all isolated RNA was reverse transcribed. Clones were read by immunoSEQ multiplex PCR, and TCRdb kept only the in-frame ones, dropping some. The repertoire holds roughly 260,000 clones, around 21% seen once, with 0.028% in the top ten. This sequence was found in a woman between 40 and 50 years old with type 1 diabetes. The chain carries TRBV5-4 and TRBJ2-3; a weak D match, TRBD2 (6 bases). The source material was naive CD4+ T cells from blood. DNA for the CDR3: TGTGCCAGCAGCCTGGGGACTGAAACAGATACGCAGTATTTT. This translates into CASSLGTETDTQYF. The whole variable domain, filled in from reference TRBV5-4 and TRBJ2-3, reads ETGVTQSPTHLIKTRGQQVTLRCSSQSGHNTVSWYQQALGQGPQFIFQYYREEENGRGNFPPRFSGLQFPNYSSELNVNALELDDSALYLCASSLGTETDTQYFGPGTRLTVL.